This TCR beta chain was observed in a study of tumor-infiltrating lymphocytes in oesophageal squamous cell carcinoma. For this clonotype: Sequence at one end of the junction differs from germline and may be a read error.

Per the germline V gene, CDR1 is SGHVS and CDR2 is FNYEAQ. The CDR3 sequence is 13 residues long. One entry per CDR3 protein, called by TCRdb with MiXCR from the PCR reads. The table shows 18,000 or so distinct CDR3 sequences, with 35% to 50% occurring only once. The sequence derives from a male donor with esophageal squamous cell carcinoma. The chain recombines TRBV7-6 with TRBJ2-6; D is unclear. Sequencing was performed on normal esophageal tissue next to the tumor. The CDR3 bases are TGTGCCAGCAGCTCTTCCGCGGCCAACGTCCTAACTTTC. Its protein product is CASSSSAANVLTF.